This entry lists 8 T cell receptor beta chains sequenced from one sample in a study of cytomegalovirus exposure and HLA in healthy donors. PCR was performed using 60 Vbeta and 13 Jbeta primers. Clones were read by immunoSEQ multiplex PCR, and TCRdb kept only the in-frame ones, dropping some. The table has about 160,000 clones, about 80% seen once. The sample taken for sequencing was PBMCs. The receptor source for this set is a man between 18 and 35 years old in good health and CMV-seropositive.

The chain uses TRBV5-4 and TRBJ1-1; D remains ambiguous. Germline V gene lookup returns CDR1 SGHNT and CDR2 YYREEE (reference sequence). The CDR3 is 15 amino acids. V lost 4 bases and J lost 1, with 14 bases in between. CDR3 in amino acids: CASSLGADSNTEAFF. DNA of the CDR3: TGTGCCAGCAGCCTAGGAGCGGACTCGAACACTGAAGCTTTCTTT.

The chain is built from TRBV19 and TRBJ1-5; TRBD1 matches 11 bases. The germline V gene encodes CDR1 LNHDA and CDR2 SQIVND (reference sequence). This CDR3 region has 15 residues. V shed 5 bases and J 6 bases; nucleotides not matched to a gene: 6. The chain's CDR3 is CASSSTGTGGQPQHF. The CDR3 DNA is TGTGCCAGTAGTTCTACCGGGACAGGGGGTCAGCCCCAGCATTTT.

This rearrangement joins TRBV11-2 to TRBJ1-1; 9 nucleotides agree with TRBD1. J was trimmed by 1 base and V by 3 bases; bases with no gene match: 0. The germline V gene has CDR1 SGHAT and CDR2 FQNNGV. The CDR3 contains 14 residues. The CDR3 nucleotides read TGTGCCAGCAGCTTGGGACAGGGGAACACTGAAGCTTTCTTT. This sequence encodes CASSLGQGNTEAFF.

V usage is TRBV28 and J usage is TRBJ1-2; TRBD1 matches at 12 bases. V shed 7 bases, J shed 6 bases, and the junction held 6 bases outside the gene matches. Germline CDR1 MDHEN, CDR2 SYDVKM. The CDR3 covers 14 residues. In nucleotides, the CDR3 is TGTGCCAGCAAGGGACAGGGGGCAATCCATGGCTACACCTTC. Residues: CASKGQGAIHGYTF.

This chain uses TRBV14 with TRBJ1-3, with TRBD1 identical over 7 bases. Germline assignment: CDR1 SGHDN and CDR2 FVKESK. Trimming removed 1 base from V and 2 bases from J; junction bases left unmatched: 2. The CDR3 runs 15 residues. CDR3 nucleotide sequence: TGTGCCAGCAGCCAAGTAGGGGGCCCTGGAAACACCATATATTTT. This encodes CASSQVGGPGNTIYF. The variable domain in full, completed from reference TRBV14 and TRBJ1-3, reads EAGVTQFPSHSVIEKGQTVTLRCDPISGHDNLYWYRRVMGKEIKFLLHFVKESKQDESGMPNNRFLAERTGGTYSTLKVQPAELEDSGVYFCASSQVGGPGNTIYFGEGSWLTVV.

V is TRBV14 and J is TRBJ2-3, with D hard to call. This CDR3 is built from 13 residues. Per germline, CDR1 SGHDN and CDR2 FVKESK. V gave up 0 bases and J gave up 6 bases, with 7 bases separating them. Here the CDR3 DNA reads TGTGCCAGCAGCCAAGATTTTGGCGATACGCAGTATTTT. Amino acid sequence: CASSQDFGDTQYF.

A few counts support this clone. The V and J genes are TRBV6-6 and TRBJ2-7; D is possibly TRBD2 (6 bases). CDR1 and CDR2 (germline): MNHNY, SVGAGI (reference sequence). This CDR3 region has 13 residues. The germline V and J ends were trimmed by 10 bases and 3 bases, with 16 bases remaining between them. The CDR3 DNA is TGTGCCACCACCCCGGGGGTTCACTACGAGCAGTACTTC. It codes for CATTPGVHYEQYF.

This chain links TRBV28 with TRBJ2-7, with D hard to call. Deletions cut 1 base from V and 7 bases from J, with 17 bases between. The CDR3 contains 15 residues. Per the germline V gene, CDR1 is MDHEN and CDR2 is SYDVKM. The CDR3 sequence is CASSLSAPSFEEQYF. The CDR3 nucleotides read TGTGCCAGCAGTTTATCCGCCCCTTCCTTCGAGGAGCAGTACTTC.